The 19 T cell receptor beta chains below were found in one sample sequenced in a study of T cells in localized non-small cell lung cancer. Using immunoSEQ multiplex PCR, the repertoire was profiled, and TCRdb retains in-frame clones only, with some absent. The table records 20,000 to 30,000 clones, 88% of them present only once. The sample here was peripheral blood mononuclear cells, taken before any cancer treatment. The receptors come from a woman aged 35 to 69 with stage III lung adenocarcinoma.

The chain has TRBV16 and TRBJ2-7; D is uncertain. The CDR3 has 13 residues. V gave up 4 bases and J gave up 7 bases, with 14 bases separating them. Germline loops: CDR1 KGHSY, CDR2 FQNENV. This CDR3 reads CASSLRRADEQYF. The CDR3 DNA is TGTGCCAGCAGCCTTCGACGGGCGGATGAGCAGTACTTC.

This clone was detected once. The CDR3 loop reads CASSLETGGPVQETQYF. In DNA, the CDR3 is TGTGCCAGCAGCTTAGAGACTGGGGGACCCGTCCAAGAGACCCAGTACTTC. V is TRBV7-9 and J is TRBJ2-5; D possibly uses TRBD1 or TRBD2 (5 bases each). Trimming shortened V by 1 base and J by 1 base, and 16 bases separated the two germline ends. Germline V gene lookup returns CDR1 SEHNR and CDR2 FQNEAQ (reference sequence). The CDR3 covers 17 residues.

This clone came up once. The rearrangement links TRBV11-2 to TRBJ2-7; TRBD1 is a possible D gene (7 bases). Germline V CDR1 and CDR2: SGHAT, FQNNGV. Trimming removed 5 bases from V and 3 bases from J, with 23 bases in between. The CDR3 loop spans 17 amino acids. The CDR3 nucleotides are TGTGCCAGCAGCCCCCGCGGGGACAGCGAACCATACTACGAGCAGTACTTC. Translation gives CASSPRGDSEPYYEQYF.

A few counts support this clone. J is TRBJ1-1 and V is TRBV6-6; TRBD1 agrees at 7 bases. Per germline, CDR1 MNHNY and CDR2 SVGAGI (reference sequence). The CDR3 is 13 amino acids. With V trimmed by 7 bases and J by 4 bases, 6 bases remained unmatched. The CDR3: CASNLQGSTEAFF. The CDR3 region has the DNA TGTGCCAGCAATCTACAGGGGTCCACTGAAGCTTTCTTT.

CDR3 coding DNA: TGTGCCAGCAGCTCCTCAGCGGGGAGTCAGCCCCAGCATTTT. Its protein product is CASSSSAGSQPQHF. The genes are TRBV5-6 and TRBJ1-5; D is undetermined. The V gene's germline CDR1 is SGHDT and CDR2 YYEEEE. The CDR3 is made up of 14 amino acids. V was cut by 3 bases and J by 6 bases, with 13 bases left in between.

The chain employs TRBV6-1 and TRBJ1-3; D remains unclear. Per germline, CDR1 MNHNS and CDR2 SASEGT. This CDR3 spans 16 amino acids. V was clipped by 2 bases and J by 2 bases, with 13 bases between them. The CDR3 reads CASSEHDSSTGNTIYF. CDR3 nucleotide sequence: TGTGCCAGCAGTGAACATGACTCTAGCACTGGAAACACCATATATTTT.

The CDR3 region has the DNA TGTGCCAGCAGTTTCCCCCCTGAAGCTTTCTTT. This gives the protein CASSFPPEAFF. J is TRBJ1-1 and V is TRBV13, with no clear D. This CDR3 region has 11 residues. The V and J ends lost 6 bases and 6 bases respectively, with 8 bases between them. Germline loops: CDR1 PRHDT, CDR2 FYEKMQ (reference sequence).

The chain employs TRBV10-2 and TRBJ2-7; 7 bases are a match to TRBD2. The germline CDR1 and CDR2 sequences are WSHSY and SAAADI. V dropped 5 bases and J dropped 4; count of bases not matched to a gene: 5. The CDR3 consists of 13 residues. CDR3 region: CASSRLAQYEQYF. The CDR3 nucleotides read TGCGCCAGCAGTCGACTAGCACAATACGAGCAGTACTTC.

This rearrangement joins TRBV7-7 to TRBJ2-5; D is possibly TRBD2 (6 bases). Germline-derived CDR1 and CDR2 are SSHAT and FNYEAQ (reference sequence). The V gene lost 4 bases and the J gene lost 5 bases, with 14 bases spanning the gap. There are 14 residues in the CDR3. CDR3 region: CASSSSTRFETQYF. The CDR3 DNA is TGTGCCAGCAGCTCATCGACTAGGTTTGAGACCCAGTACTTC.

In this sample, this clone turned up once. Here the CDR3 reads CASRARGQRTDTQYF. The CDR3 nucleotides are TGTGCCAGCAGGGCCAGGGGGCAGCGCACAGATACGCAGTATTTT. The chain employs TRBV6-5 and TRBJ2-3; TRBD1 agrees at 8 bases. The CDR3 length is 15 residues. Germline V gene lookup returns CDR1 MNHEY and CDR2 SVGAGI. J gave up 1 base and V 6 bases, and 6 bases lay outside the gene matches.

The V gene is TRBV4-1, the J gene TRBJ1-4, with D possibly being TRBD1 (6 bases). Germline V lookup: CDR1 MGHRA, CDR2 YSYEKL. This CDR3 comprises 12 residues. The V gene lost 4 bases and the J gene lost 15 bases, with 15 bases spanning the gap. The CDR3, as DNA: TGCGCCAGCAGCCCAGAGGGCAGGGGCATGTTTTTT. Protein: CASSPEGRGMFF.

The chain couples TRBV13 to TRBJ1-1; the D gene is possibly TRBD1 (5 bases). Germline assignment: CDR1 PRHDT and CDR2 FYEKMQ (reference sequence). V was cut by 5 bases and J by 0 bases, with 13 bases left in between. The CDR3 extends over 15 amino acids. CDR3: CASSPRPRVNTEAFF. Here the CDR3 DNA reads TGTGCCAGCAGCCCTAGGCCCAGGGTGAACACTGAAGCTTTCTTT.

The CDR3 nucleotides are TGTGCCAGTAGTATTCGGCCACCAGGGACTGCACTCATGAACACTGAAGCTTTCTTT. It yields the protein CASSIRPPGTALMNTEAFF. The genes are TRBV19 and TRBJ1-1; the D gene is possibly TRBD1 (5 bases). Germline values: CDR1 LNHDA, CDR2 SQIVND (reference sequence). V gave up 3 bases and J gave up 0 bases, with 23 bases separating them. This CDR3 is 19 amino acids long.

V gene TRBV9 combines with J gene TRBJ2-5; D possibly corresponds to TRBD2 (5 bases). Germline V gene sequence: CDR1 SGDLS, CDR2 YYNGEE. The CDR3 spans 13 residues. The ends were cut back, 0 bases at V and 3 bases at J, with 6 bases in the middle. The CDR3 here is CASSVGGEETQYF. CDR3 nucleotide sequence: TGTGCCAGCAGCGTAGGGGGAGAAGAGACCCAGTACTTC.

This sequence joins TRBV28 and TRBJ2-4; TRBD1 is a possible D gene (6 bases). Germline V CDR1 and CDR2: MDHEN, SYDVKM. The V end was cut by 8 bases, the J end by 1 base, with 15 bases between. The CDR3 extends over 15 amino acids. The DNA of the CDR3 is TGTGCCAGCGGATCAGGGGCGGTGGCCAAAAACATTCAGTACTTC. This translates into CASGSGAVAKNIQYF.

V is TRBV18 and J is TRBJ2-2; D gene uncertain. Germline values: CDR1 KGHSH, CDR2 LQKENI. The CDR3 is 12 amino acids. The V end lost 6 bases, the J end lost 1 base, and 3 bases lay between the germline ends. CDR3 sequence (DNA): TGTGCCAGCTCCAGGAACACCGGGGAGCTGTTTTTT. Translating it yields CASSRNTGELFF.

This chain's CDR3 is CASGSGTENEKLFF. The CDR3 region has the DNA TGTGCTAGTGGTTCCGGGACGGAGAATGAAAAACTGTTTTTT. The gene calls are TRBV12-5 and TRBJ1-4; possibly TRBD1 for D (5 bases). The CDR3 spans 14 residues. The V end lost 4 bases, the J end lost 5 bases, and 11 bases lay between the germline ends. Germline CDR1 and CDR2: LGHNT and FRNRAP.

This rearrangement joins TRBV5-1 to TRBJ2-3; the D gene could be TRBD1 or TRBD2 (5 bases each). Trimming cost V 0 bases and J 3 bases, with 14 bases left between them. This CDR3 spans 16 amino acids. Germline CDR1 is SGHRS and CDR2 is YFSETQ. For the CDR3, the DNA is TGCGCCAGCAGCTTGGCCGGGACCCACGGGACAGATACGCAGTATTTT. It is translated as CASSLAGTHGTDTQYF.

CDR3 nucleotides: TGTGCCAGCAGCACCTATCAAAAAGCCTCCCTCGAGCAGTACTTC. It translates to CASSTYQKASLEQYF. V usage is TRBV7-9 and J usage is TRBJ2-7, with unresolved D. CDR1 is SEHNR and CDR2 is FQNEAQ in the germline V gene (reference sequence). The CDR3 length is 15 residues. The V gene lost 5 bases and the J gene lost 6 bases, with 20 bases spanning the gap. Full variable domain (outside the CDR3, taken from reference TRBV7-9 and TRBJ2-7): DTGVSQNPRHKITKRGQNVTFRCDPISEHNRLYWYRQTLGQGPEFLTYFQNEAQLEKSRLLSDRFSAERPKGSFSTLEIQRTEQGDSAMYLCASSTYQKASLEQYFGPGTRLTVT.